One sample yielded the 11 T cell receptor beta chains listed below, sequenced in a study of T-cell memory formation after mild COVID-19. TCRdb reprocessed the 5' RACE reads via MiXCR and lists one record per CDR3 protein. Found here are under 450,000 distinct CDR3 sequences, about 22% of them singletons; the top ten hold around 13%. Material for sequencing was PBMCs or a T cell subset sorted from them (not recorded which). These receptor sequences come from an adult woman who had mild COVID-19 (a few samples of this study predate the infection). Cell type and time point are not known.

This clonotype was seen more than once but under ten times. The V gene is TRBV11-2, the J gene TRBJ2-7, with 8 bases identical to TRBD1. The CDR3 extends over 15 amino acids. CDR1 and CDR2 from the germline V gene are SGHAT and FQNNGV. V shed 5 bases, J shed 2 bases, and the junction held 8 bases outside the gene matches. CDR3 in DNA: TGTGCCAGCAGCCTCCGGACAGGGCAGACCTACGAGCAGTACTTC. As protein: CASSLRTGQTYEQYF. Looking up the rest from reference TRBV11-2 and TRBJ2-7 gives the full variable domain: EAGVAQSPRYKIIEKRQSVAFWCNPISGHATLYWYQQILGQGPKLLIQFQNNGVVDDSQLPKDRFSAERLKGVDSTLKIQPAKLEDSAVYLCASSLRTGQTYEQYFGPGTRLTVT.

There are a few counts of this clonotype. V usage is TRBV29-1 and J usage is TRBJ2-1; 12 nucleotides match TRBD2. Per germline, CDR1 SQVTM and CDR2 ANQGSEA. J was trimmed by 6 bases and V by 7 bases; bases with no gene match: 19. The CDR3 runs 18 residues. The CDR3 DNA sequence: TGCAGCGCCTTTTTGTCTAGCGGGGGGGCTAACCGCGCCAATGAGCAGTTCTTC. Protein product: CSAFLSSGGANRANEQFF.

Only a few counts were recorded for this clonotype. The V call is TRBV12-3 or TRBV12-4, the J call TRBJ2-7; D is undetermined. The V end lost 4 bases, the J end lost 2 bases, and 9 bases lay between the germline ends. CDR3 length equals 13 residues. The CDR3 DNA is TGTGCCAGCAGTTCCTCGTCGACCTACGAGCAGTACTTC. It encodes CASSSSSTYEQYF.

This rearrangement joins TRBV5-1 to TRBJ1-1; perhaps TRBD1 as D (6 bases). The V gene lost 4 bases and the J gene lost 7 bases, with 17 bases spanning the gap. This CDR3 spans 14 amino acids. Germline values: CDR1 SGHRS, CDR2 YFSETQ. DNA of the CDR3: TGCGCCAGCAGCCCAGGGGAGGTCCTCCTTGAAGCTTTCTTT. This sequence encodes CASSPGEVLLEAFF.

The chain has TRBV11-3 and TRBJ2-1; D may be TRBD1 (5 bases). This CDR3 region has 13 residues. V was clipped by 1 base and J by 6 bases, with 7 bases between them. Germline assignment: CDR1 SGHNT and CDR2 YENEEA. This chain's CDR3 is CASSLGRVNEQFF. CDR3 nucleotides: TGTGCCAGCAGCTTAGGCAGGGTCAATGAGCAGTTCTTC.

In this sample, this clonotype turned up a few times. The chain links TRBV5-1 to TRBJ2-3, with D tentatively TRBD1 (6 bases). The V end was cut by 7 bases, the J end by 2 bases, with 14 bases between. CDR3 length: 14 amino acids. The germline gives CDR1 SGHRS, CDR2 YFSETQ. The CDR3 reads CASATGTATDTQYF. The CDR3 bases are TGCGCCAGCGCGACAGGAACAGCCACAGATACGCAGTATTTT.

In its sample, this clonotype was seen a few times. The chain combines TRBV7-2 with TRBJ2-4; 9 bases match TRBD2. The ends lost 5 bases at V and 0 bases at J; junction bases unmatched: 2. Per the germline V gene, CDR1 is SGHTA and CDR2 is FQGNSA. The CDR3 contains 15 residues. In nucleotides, the CDR3 is TGTGCCAGCAGCATACTAGCGGGAGCCAAAAACATTCAGTACTTC. It is translated as CASSILAGAKNIQYF.

The J gene is TRBJ1-2, the V gene TRBV6-5; D gene uncertain. Looked up from germline, CDR1 is MNHEY and CDR2 is SVGAGI. Trimming took 2 bases from V and 7 from J, leaving 14 bases between them. CDR3 length: 14 residues. The CDR3 sequence: CASSYETVGPGYTF. The CDR3 DNA sequence: TGTGCCAGCAGTTACGAAACCGTAGGGCCTGGCTACACCTTC.

The chain recombines TRBV10-3 with TRBJ2-2, with D unclear. Trimming removed 5 bases from V and 4 bases from J, with 8 bases in between. The CDR3 runs 13 residues. Germline assignment: CDR1 ENHRY and CDR2 SYGVKD. The DNA of the CDR3 is TGTGCCATCAGTTCACTTCCCACCGGGGAGCTGTTTTTT. This codes for CAISSLPTGELFF.

There are a few counts of this clonotype. J is TRBJ1-4 and V is TRBV7-8; 10 nucleotides line up with TRBD1. V trimming: 1 base; J trimming: 8 bases; junction bases outside the gene matches: 4. The CDR3 is made up of 15 amino acids. Germline V gene lookup returns CDR1 SGHVS and CDR2 FQNEAQ. In nucleotides, the CDR3 is TGTGCCAGCAGCTTAGGGGGGACAGGGGACGAAAAACTGTTTTTT. This encodes CASSLGGTGDEKLFF.

J is TRBJ2-1 and V is TRBV24-1; TRBD2 aligns across 7 bases. This CDR3 is built from 16 residues. V trimming: 1 base; J trimming: 9 bases; junction bases outside the gene matches: 11. Looked up from germline, CDR1 is KGHDR and CDR2 is SFDVKD. The CDR3 coding sequence is TGTGCCACCAGTGATTTCTCCCCTAGCGGAGGTACTGAGCAGTTCTTC. Protein product: CATSDFSPSGGTEQFF.